This entry lists 2 T cell receptor beta chains sequenced from one sample in a study of cytomegalovirus exposure and HLA in healthy donors. The study ran its PCR with 60 Vbeta and 13 Jbeta primers. Measured with immunoSEQ multiplex PCR; TCRdb has only the in-frame clones, and not every one. The data show about 160,000 clones, 65% to 80% seen once. Sequenced sample: PBMCs. The source is a man between 35 and 55 years old in good health and CMV-seronegative.

The chain employs TRBV5-1 and TRBJ2-1, with 15 bases fitting TRBD2. CDR3 size: 22 residues. V shed 0 bases, J shed 0 bases, and the junction held 13 bases outside the gene matches. Looked up from germline, CDR1 is SGHRS and CDR2 is YFSETQ. The CDR3 coding sequence is TGCGCCAGCAGCTTGGACAGGGGGCGGACTAGCGGGAGGGGAAGCTCCTACAATGAGCAGTTCTTC. Translating it yields CASSLDRGRTSGRGSSYNEQFF.

The gene calls are TRBV5-4 and TRBJ2-7; D possibly corresponds to TRBD2 (6 bases). Germline V gene data show CDR1 as SGHNT and CDR2 as YYREEE (reference sequence). Trimming took 0 bases from V and 5 from J, leaving 9 bases between them. The CDR3 contains 13 residues. The CDR3 loop is CASSLAGGDEQYF. CDR3 in DNA: TGTGCCAGCAGCTTGGCGGGCGGGGACGAGCAGTACTTC.